This T cell receptor (beta chain) was sequenced during a study of cytomegalovirus exposure and HLA in healthy donors (dated by TCRdb to the late 2010s). Context from the whole study: The 550 to 750 repertoires of the first cohort and the roughly 110 validation repertoires were produced on the same platform, according to a later analysis. The study aimed to test whether cataloging public T cell receptors could reveal signatures of past pathogen exposure. Along with the roughly 710-subject first cohort, a separate validation cohort of over 90 different subjects was used. To predict cytomegalovirus infection status, the study combined high-throughput TCR immunosequencing, statistical association of individual TCRs with disease status, and machine learning. Here is what the overall study found, with its caveats: While some public TCRs were present in many individuals, most TCR sequences turned up only very rarely across donors. The authors suggested that the approach could potentially be extended to other disease states and immunological phenotypes. All 120 repertoires were used to score co-occurrence in the validation cohort in a later analysis, because that analysis had no HLA typing for the cohort. A later analysis found that TCRs clustered in the first cohort also tended to co-occur in the 120 or so validation repertoires, with 94% of cluster scores above 0. A few of the identified cytomegalovirus-associated TCR beta chains were confirmed in vitro to be specific for cytomegalovirus antigens. The classifier was reported to diagnose cytomegalovirus status with high specificity and sensitivity in both the original and validation cohorts. A total of 150 or so TCR beta chains were listed by the study as associated with cytomegalovirus.

A remark on this clone: Its antigen is currently not known. One base away there is no much larger clone; base qualities are not given.

The donors belonged to the validation cohort of 90 to 150 subjects, which was separate from the roughly 680-subject first cohort. Between the V and J ends, shortened by 10 bases and 3 bases respectively, the junction contains 19 bases. CDR1 and CDR2 are drawn from the germline V gene: SGHAT, FQNNGV. Reading from cysteine to phenylalanine, the CDR3 counts 14 amino acids. The CDR3 DNA has 42 bases and is translated from base 1. The library was produced with the immunoSEQ multiplex PCR assay. In the paper's pipeline: A statistical classification framework was built to diagnose cytomegalovirus status from the catalog of TCR beta chain sequences. TCRdb carries this immuneACCESS record with in-frame sequences only. Its versions omit some clonotypes, under half of them owing to an unresolved V gene in the studies checked, with the rest unexplained. That table furnishes V, J and clone size, whereas the DNA furnished D and trimming. In this sample the table shows about 220,000 clones, about 93% of which occur a single time. Approximately 0.99% of the sample is in the top ten clones.

The sequence derives from a woman under 30 in good health and CMV-seronegative. Recombination linked TRBV11-2 to TRBJ2-7, with TRBD2 tentatively as D gene (6 bases match). Sample: PBMCs. The nucleotides are TGTGCCACCATCAAACCTGGGGGAGGCTACGAGCAGTACTTC. It translates to CATIKPGGGYEQYF. The CDR3, completed at both ends by the reference TRBV11-2 and TRBJ2-7 genes, gives the full variable domain EAGVAQSPRYKIIEKRQSVAFWCNPISGHATLYWYQQILGQGPKLLIQFQNNGVVDDSQLPKDRFSAERLKGVDSTLKIQPAKLEDSAVYLCATIKPGGGYEQYFGPGTRLTVT.